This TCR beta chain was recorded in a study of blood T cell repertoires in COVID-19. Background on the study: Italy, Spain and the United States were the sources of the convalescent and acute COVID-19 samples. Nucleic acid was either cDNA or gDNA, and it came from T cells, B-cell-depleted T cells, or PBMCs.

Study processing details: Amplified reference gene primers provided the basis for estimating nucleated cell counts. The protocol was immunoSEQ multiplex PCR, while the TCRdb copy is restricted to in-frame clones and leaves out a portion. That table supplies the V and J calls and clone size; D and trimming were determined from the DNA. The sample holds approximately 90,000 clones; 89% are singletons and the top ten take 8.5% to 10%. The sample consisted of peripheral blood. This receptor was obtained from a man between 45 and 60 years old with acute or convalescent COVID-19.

CDR3 coding DNA: TGTGCCAGCTCACCTTCGGAACGGGGGGCCACTGAAGCTTTCTTT. It translates to CASSPSERGATEAFF. The rearrangement joins TRBV18 to TRBJ1-1; D is possibly TRBD1 (6 bases). V lost 3 bases and J 4 bases, leaving 15 bases between the germline ends. The CDR3 is made up of 15 amino acids. Per the germline V gene, CDR1 is KGHSH and CDR2 is LQKENI.